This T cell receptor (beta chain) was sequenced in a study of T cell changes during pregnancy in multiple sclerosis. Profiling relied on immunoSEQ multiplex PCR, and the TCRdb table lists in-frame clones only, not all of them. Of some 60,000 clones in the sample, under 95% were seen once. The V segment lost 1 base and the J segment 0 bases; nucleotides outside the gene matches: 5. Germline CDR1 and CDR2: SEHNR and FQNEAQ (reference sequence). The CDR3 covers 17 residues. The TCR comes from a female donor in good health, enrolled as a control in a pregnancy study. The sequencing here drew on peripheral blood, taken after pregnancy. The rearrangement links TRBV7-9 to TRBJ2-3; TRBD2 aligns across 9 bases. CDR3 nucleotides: TGTGCCAGCAGCTTAGTTCTAGCGGGGCCTAGCACAGATACGCAGTATTTT. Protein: CASSLVLAGPSTDTQYF.